This T cell receptor (beta chain) was recorded in a study of identical twins. A template switching step contributed a universal primer site, while unique molecular identifiers were present in the cDNA. MiXCR, applied by TCRdb to the 5' RACE reads, yields one record per CDR3 protein. The table includes more than 1.5 million distinct CDR3 sequences, more than 30% detected once. CDR1 is MDHEN and CDR2 is SYDVKM in the germline V gene. The CDR3 has 14 amino acids. Points on this clonotype: Its antigen remains unknown.

Whole-study findings and limits: The study found excess low generation probability among twin-shared out-of-frame alpha sequences. Within monozygotic twins, out-of-frame TCR alpha sharing was underestimated by the models.

The source material was cord blood. The chain carries TRBV28 and TRBJ2-5, with TRBD1 identical over 7 bases. The closer fit of TRBJ2-7 to the DNA end suggests the J call may be wrong. This TCR derives from a newborn girl in good health. The CDR3 spells CASSSGTEIYEQYF. Written as DNA, the CDR3 is TGTGCCAGCAGTTCCGGGACAGAGATCTACGAGCAGTACTTC.